This T cell receptor (beta chain) was obtained from a study of T and B cells in COVID-19 patients (dated by TCRdb to the early 2020s). Context from the whole study: In this study, adaptive immunity was profiled in COVID-19 patients who either had active infection or had recovered, using TRB and IGH repertoire sequencing of peripheral blood. Of the roughly 19 patients in the active-infection cohort, 12 were critically ill and needed mechanical ventilation or ECMO. The repository of TCR and BCR sequences included about 69 time points from about 35 patients, and more than 7.5 million TCR sequences were analysed. An age-matched reference group of roughly 38 healthy donors negative for COVID-19 antibodies served as the comparison for repertoire analyses. Of the approximately 22 patients in the active-infection cohort, about 17 had comorbidities associated with unfavorable COVID-19 outcome. The recovered cohort included 15 to 19 patients who contributed about 21 samples, and most of those patients had mild to moderate COVID-19 that was managed on an outpatient basis. As many as 9 follow-up blood samples were taken per patient, and some of the samples covered different disease stages within the same individual. Because samples were available both during active disease and after recovery, a couple of patients were counted in both the recovered and the active cohorts. The recovered cohort had a median age of roughly 34 years, compared with approximately 67 years in the active-infection cohort.

Sequencing was performed on an Illumina MiSeq. Multiplex PCR with BIOMED2 TRB-A/B primer pools was used to amplify TRB rearrangements. Illumina-compatible adapters and 7-nucleotide sample barcodes were attached to the amplicons in two consecutive PCRs. All library PCRs used Phusion HS II polymerase. Amplicons were purified from gel with the NucleoSpin Gel and PCR Clean-up kit, quantified on Qubit, and pooled at about 4 nM. Before Illumina next-generation sequencing, the quality of the amplicon pool was assessed on an Agilent 2100 Bioanalyzer. The original methods were these. Annotation of TRB rearrangements was performed with MiXCR 3.0.8 using the default MiXCR reference library. Non-productive reads and sequences with fewer than 2 reads were removed, and every unique CDR3 nucleotide sequence was treated as one clone. Clonality, diversity, richness and V-J gene usage were computed in R 3.5.1. GLIPH2 was used to cluster TCRs by CDR3 similarity, and OLGA was used to calculate generation probabilities. GLIPH2 clusters were kept only when the clusters contained at least four unique TCR clonotypes present in at least three individuals. TCRdb passed the public sequencing reads through fastp at Q25 and MiXCR, retaining productive beta sequences. Rows are unified per CDR3 protein, each entry keeping the most common DNA and genes. The V and J calls and clone size come from TCRdb's table, not from the authors' own analysis. The sample table lists around 8,000 distinct CDR3 sequences, about 30% of them with a count of one. The ten largest clones capture roughly a sixth of the sample.

Findings and caveats that apply to the study as a whole: The reported TCR clusters were stated to require prospective validation before clinical use. The cohort was judged too small for assessing how HLA contributes to COVID-19 susceptibility or severity. Patients with COVID-19 were reported to show strongly skewed TRBV/TRBJ gene usage. Specific T cell subsets (CD4+/Treg/CD8+) and sorted SARS-CoV-2-responsive or tetramer+ T cells had not yet been sequenced, and these experiments were ongoing. A total of over 2,000 TCR clusters were exclusive to the recovered cohort, and 31 of those clusters were low-pGen clusters. In active COVID-19, TRB repertoires were highly clonal, while at recovery, diversity and richness increased above the levels seen in healthy donors. Blood samples from mildly ill patients during symptoms and early samples from severe cases were scarce.

TRB repertoires were amplified using about 230-500 ng of genomic DNA isolated from blood. Regarding this clonotype: Its antigen remains undetermined. No much larger clone is present one base from it, and per-base qualities are unavailable.

In the germline V gene, CDR1 corresponds to SGHDN and CDR2 to FVKESK. The cysteine opens and the phenylalanine closes a CDR3 of 19 amino acids. Only the CDR3 DNA stays, 57 bases, in frame from base 1. V sheds 0 bases and J sheds 0 bases, leaving 18 bases between their ends. Recombination linked TRBV14 to TRBJ2-1; TRBD1 might be the D gene, on 6 matching bases. Sample: blood. This TCR derives from a human donor with active COVID-19. This receptor has the CDR3 CASSQDAQGWGPSYNEQFF. Here is the DNA: TGTGCCAGCAGCCAAGACGCCCAGGGCTGGGGGCCCTCCTACAATGAGCAGTTCTTC.